The 20 T cell receptor beta chains in this list originate from one sample, sequenced in a study of cytomegalovirus exposure and HLA in healthy donors. The PCR ran on 60 Vbeta and 13 Jbeta primers. Some clones are missing from TCRdb's copy, which holds only in-frame ones; the method was immunoSEQ multiplex PCR. The sample shows around 100,000 clones, and 0.59% sits with its ten largest clones. Material for sequencing was PBMCs. Receptors were obtained from a man aged 50 to 60 in good health and CMV-seronegative.

This chain uses TRBV25-1 with TRBJ2-5, with TRBD2 as a possible D gene (5 bases). In germline, CDR1 is MGHDK, CDR2 SYGVNS. This CDR3 is 13 amino acids long. Trimming stripped 4 bases from V and 2 bases from J, with 8 bases between. CDR3 DNA: TGTGCCAGCAGTGCCGGGAATCAAGAGACCCAGTACTTC. It encodes CASSAGNQETQYF.

The chain carries TRBV7-9 and TRBJ1-1; D is ambiguous. This CDR3 is built from 14 residues. The V end was cut by 2 bases, the J end by 1 base, with 8 bases between. Germline V CDR1 and CDR2: SEHNR, FQNEAQ (reference sequence). CDR3 in amino acids: CASSLLHRNTEAFF. CDR3 DNA: TGTGCCAGCAGCTTACTCCACAGGAACACTGAAGCTTTCTTT.

The gene calls are TRBV7-6 and TRBJ1-2, with D possibly matching TRBD1 (6 bases). The CDR3 totals 16 residues. Germline CDR1 is SGHVS and CDR2 is FNYEAQ. Trimming removed 2 bases at V and 5 bases at J, with 18 bases between. This CDR3 is CASSLQTGTPSYGYTF. CDR3 nucleotides: TGTGCCAGCAGCTTACAAACCGGGACACCTTCGTATGGCTACACCTTC.

The V and J genes are TRBV2 and TRBJ1-2; no clear D. The CDR3 is made up of 14 amino acids. Germline V lookup: CDR1 SNHLY, CDR2 FYNNEI. The germline V and J ends were trimmed by 4 bases and 6 bases, with 15 bases remaining between them. CDR3 sequence: CASSVVALENGYTF. In DNA form, the CDR3 reads TGTGCCAGCAGTGTCGTGGCCCTAGAAAATGGCTACACCTTC.

The CDR3 bases are TGCAGCGTTGAACTTCATCCAGGGAAAGGAGGCTACACCTTC. It is translated as CSVELHPGKGGYTF. The rearrangement joins TRBV29-1 to TRBJ1-2, with D perhaps matching TRBD1 (5 bases). CDR1 is SQVTM and CDR2 is ANQGSEA in the germline V gene. The CDR3 has 14 amino acids. V was shortened by 2 bases and J by 8 bases, with 18 bases between the two germline ends. The whole variable domain, filled in from reference TRBV29-1 and TRBJ1-2, reads SAVISQKPSRDICQRGTSLTIQCQVDSQVTMMFWYRQQPGQSLTLIATANQGSEATYESGFVIDKFPISRPNLTFSTLTVSNMSPEDSSIYLCSVELHPGKGGYTFGSGTRLTVV.

The gene calls are TRBV9 and TRBJ2-2, with 10 positions matching TRBD1. CDR3 length equals 15 residues. The V gene's germline CDR1 is SGDLS and CDR2 YYNGEE. The V and J ends lost 0 bases and 5 bases, in that order; junction bases with no gene match: 1. The CDR3 DNA reads TGTGCCAGCAGCGTAGAGGGACAGGGGACCGGGGAGCTGTTTTTT. As protein: CASSVEGQGTGELFF.

The V gene is TRBV6-1, the J gene TRBJ1-5; 7 bases line up with TRBD1. This CDR3 has 16 residues. In germline, CDR1 is MNHNS, CDR2 SASEGT. V dropped 0 bases and J dropped 11; count of bases not matched to a gene: 13. This chain's CDR3 is CASSEALGTAKRTQHF. Written as DNA, the CDR3 is TGTGCCAGCAGTGAAGCGCTGGGGACAGCGAAAAGGACCCAGCATTTT.

The chain couples TRBV19 to TRBJ1-2; D uncertain. Germline CDR1 LNHDA, CDR2 SQIVND (reference sequence). V was trimmed by 2 bases and J by 4 bases, leaving 11 bases between them. There are 14 residues in the CDR3. CDR3 protein: CASSITGQVYGYTF. CDR3 in DNA: TGTGCCAGTAGTATAACTGGGCAGGTCTATGGCTACACCTTC.

CDR3 in amino acids: CAWSVLGTSFF. Written as DNA, the CDR3 is TGTGCCTGGAGTGTACTCGGGACTAGTTTCTTC. V and J are TRBV30 and TRBJ2-1; 8 bases map to TRBD2. CDR1 GTSNPN and CDR2 SVGIG come from the germline V gene (reference sequence). V trimming: 0 bases; J trimming: 16 bases; junction bases outside the gene matches: 5. CDR3 length: 11 amino acids.

This chain uses TRBV27 with TRBJ2-7; no reliable D call. CDR1 is MNHEY, CDR2 SMNVEV, per germline (reference sequence). Trimming stripped 0 bases from V and 2 bases from J, with 5 bases between. CDR3 length: 13 amino acids. The DNA for the CDR3 is TGTGCCAGCAGTTTATCTCAGGCCTACGAGCAGTACTTC. The encoded protein is CASSLSQAYEQYF.

The genes are TRBV6-6 and TRBJ2-7, with a possible D match to TRBD2 (7 bases). V was shortened by 6 bases and J by 2 bases, with 14 bases between the two germline ends. This CDR3 spans 14 amino acids. Germline CDR1 reads MNHNY; CDR2 reads SVGAGI (reference sequence). The CDR3 protein is CASSLRGGAYEQYF. For the CDR3, the DNA is TGTGCCAGCAGCCTCCGAGGGGGGGCCTACGAGCAGTACTTC.

The V call is TRBV18, the J call TRBJ2-4; TRBD2 is a possible D gene (5 bases). Germline loops: CDR1 KGHSH, CDR2 LQKENI. The CDR3 sequence is 17 residues long. The V gene lost 4 bases and the J gene lost 0 bases, with 16 bases spanning the gap. The CDR3 nucleotides read TGTGCCAGCTCACAAGGAAAAACTAGGTTAGCCAAAAACATTCAGTACTTC. Amino acid sequence: CASSQGKTRLAKNIQYF.

The CDR3 sequence: CASSDRTGGDEQYF. CDR3 coding DNA: TGCGCCAGCAGCGACCGGACAGGGGGCGACGAGCAGTACTTC. This chain connects TRBV5-1 to TRBJ2-5; 11 nucleotides align to TRBD1. The end of the DNA fits TRBJ2-7 better, so the J call may be wrong. CDR1 is SGHRS and CDR2 is YFSETQ in the germline V gene. The CDR3 spans 14 residues.

The chain uses TRBV15 and TRBJ2-3; 8 bases match TRBD2. The CDR3 has 17 residues. V lost 1 base and J lost 2; bases outside the gene matches: 8. Germline V gene lookup returns CDR1 LNHNV and CDR2 YYDKDF (reference sequence). As DNA, the CDR3 is TGTGCCACCAGCAGAGTCCCTTTAGCGGGGACCACAGATACGCAGTATTTT. Its translation is CATSRVPLAGTTDTQYF.

This chain joins TRBV29-1 and TRBJ1-1; D is possibly TRBD1 (5 bases). V was shortened by 6 bases and J by 4 bases, with 15 bases between the two germline ends. Germline V gene data show CDR1 as SQVTM and CDR2 as ANQGSEA. The CDR3 length is 13 residues. CDR3 loop: CSVAPRGGTEAFF. The CDR3 DNA follows: TGCAGCGTCGCCCCTCGGGGGGGCACTGAAGCTTTCTTT.

The V call is TRBV9, the J call TRBJ1-6; D is uncertain. V dropped 0 bases and J dropped 9 bases, with 16 bases sitting between them. Germline V lookup: CDR1 SGDLS, CDR2 YYNGEE. The CDR3 extends over 16 amino acids. The CDR3: CASSVGADYSGSPLHF. For the CDR3, the DNA is TGTGCCAGCAGCGTAGGTGCAGACTATAGCGGTTCACCCCTCCACTTT.

The chain recombines TRBV6-5 with TRBJ2-7; 9 nucleotides agree with TRBD2. Trimming removed 6 bases from V and 7 bases from J; junction bases left unmatched: 7. Germline V gene data show CDR1 as MNHEY and CDR2 as SVGAGI. The CDR3 spans 13 residues. CDR3 residues: CASRRSGSREQYF. The CDR3 DNA reads TGTGCCAGCAGACGTAGCGGGAGTCGAGAGCAGTACTTC.

This rearrangement joins TRBV9 to TRBJ2-1; 10 bases align to TRBD2. Germline lookup yields CDR1 SGDLS and CDR2 YYNGEE. The V and J ends lost 5 bases and 0 bases, in that order; junction bases with no gene match: 2. The CDR3 totals 15 residues. CDR3 residues: CASSLAGDSYNEQFF. In DNA form, the CDR3 reads TGTGCCAGCAGTCTAGCGGGGGACTCCTACAATGAGCAGTTCTTC.

The rearrangement uses TRBV7-8 and TRBJ2-5; weak D call: TRBD1 (6 bases). The CDR3 length is 15 residues. CDR1 is SGHVS and CDR2 is FQNEAQ in the germline V gene. V dropped 5 bases and J dropped 2 bases, with 15 bases sitting between them. CDR3 sequence (DNA): TGTGCCAGCAGCGGCCCGGGACACCAACAAGAGACCCAGTACTTC. Translating it yields CASSGPGHQQETQYF.

The chain employs TRBV2 and TRBJ1-3, with TRBD1 as a possible D gene (6 bases). With 5 bases removed from V and 3 bases from J, the gap between germline ends came to 11 bases. In germline, CDR1 is SNHLY, CDR2 FYNNEI. CDR3 length: 14 residues. The CDR3 DNA is TGTGCCAGCAGTAACAGGGATCTTGGAAACACCATATATTTT. Amino acids: CASSNRDLGNTIYF.